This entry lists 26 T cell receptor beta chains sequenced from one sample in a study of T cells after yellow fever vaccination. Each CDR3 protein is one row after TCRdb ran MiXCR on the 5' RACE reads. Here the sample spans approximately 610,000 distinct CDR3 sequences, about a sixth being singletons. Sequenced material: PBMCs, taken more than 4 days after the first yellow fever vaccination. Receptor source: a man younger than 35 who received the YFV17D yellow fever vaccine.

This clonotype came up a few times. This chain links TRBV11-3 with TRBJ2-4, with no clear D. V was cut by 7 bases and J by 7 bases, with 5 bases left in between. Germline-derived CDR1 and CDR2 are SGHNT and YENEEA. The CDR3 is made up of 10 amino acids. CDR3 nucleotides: TGTGCCAGCAACACCAACATTCAGTACTTC. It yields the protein CASNTNIQYF.

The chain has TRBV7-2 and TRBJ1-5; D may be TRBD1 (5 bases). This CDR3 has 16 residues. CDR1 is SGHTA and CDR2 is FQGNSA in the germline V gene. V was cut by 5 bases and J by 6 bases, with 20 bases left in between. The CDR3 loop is CASSPVYDSRAQPQHF. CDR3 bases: TGTGCCAGCAGCCCGGTCTACGATAGCAGGGCTCAGCCCCAGCATTTT.

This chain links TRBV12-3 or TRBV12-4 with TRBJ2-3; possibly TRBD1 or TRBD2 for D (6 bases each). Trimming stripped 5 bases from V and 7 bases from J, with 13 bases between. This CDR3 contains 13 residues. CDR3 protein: CASSPSGGYTQYF. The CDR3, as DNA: TGTGCCAGCAGTCCCTCCGGGGGCTATACGCAGTATTTT.

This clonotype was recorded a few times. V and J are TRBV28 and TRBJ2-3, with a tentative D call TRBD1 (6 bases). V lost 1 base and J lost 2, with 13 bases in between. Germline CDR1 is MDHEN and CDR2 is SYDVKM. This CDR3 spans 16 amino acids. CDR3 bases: TGTGCCAGCAGTTTATTGGCAGGGGATGTCACAGATACGCAGTATTTT. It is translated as CASSLLAGDVTDTQYF. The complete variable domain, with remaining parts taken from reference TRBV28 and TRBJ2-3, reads DVKVTQSSRYLVKRTGEKVFLECVQDMDHENMFWYRQDPGLGLRLIYFSYDVKMKEKGDIPEGYSVSREKKERFSLILESASTNQTSMYLCASSLLAGDVTDTQYFGPGTRLTVL.

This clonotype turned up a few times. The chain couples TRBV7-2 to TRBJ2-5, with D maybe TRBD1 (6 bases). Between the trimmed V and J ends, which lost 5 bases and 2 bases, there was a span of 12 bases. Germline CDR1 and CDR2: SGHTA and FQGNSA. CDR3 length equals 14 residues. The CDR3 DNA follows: TGTGCCAGCAGCCTTCAAGGACAGCAAGAGACCCAGTACTTC. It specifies CASSLQGQQETQYF.

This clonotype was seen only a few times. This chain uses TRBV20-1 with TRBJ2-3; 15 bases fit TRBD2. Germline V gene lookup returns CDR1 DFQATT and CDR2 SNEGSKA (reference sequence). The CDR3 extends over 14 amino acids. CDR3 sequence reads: CRPRTSGGEDTQYF. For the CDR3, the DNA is TGCAGACCCCGGACTAGCGGGGGGGAGGATACGCAGTATTTT.

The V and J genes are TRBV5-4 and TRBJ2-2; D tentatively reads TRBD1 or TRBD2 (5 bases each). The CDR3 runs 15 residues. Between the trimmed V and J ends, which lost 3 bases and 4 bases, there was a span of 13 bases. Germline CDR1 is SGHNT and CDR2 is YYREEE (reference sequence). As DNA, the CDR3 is TGTGCCAGCAGCTCCCCTGGGGGTTTCACCGGGGAGCTGTTTTTT. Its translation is CASSSPGGFTGELFF.

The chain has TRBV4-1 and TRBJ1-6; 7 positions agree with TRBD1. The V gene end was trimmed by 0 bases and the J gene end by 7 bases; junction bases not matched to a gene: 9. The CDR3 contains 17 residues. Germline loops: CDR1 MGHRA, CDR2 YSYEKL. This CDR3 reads CASSQEPSTGLNSPLHF. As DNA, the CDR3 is TGCGCCAGCAGCCAAGAACCTTCGACAGGGCTAAATTCACCCCTCCACTTT.

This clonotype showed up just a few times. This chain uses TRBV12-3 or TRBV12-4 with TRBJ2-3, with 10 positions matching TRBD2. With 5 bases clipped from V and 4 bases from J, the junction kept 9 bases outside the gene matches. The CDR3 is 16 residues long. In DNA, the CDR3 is TGTGCCAGCAGTCCACACAGCGGGGGGGCCTCAGATACGCAGTATTTT. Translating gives CASSPHSGGASDTQYF.

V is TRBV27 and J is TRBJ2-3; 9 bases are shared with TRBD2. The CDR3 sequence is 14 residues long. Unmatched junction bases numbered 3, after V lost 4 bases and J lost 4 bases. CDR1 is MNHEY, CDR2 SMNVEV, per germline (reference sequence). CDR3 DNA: TGTGCCAGCAGTTGGCTAGCGGGGTCAGATACGCAGTATTTT. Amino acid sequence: CASSWLAGSDTQYF.

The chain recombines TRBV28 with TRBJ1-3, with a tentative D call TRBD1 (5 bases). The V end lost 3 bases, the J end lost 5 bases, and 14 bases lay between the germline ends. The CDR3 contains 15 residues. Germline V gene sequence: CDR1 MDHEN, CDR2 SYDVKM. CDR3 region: CASSFSGGRRNTIYF. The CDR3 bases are TGTGCCAGCAGTTTTTCGGGGGGACGTAGAAACACCATATATTTT.

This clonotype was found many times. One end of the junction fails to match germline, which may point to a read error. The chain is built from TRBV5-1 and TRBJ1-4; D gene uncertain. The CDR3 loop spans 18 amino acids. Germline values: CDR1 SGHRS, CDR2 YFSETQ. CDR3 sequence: CASRLGATPVTTNEKLFF. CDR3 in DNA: TGCGCCAGCAGGTTGGGTGCCACCCCGGTCACAACTAATGAAAAACTGTTTTTT.

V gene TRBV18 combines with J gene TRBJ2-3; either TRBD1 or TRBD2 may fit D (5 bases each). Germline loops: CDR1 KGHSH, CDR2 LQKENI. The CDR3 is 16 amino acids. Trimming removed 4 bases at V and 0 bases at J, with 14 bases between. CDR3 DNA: TGTGCCAGCTCACAAGGGACGGCGATTAGCACAGATACGCAGTATTTT. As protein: CASSQGTAISTDTQYF.

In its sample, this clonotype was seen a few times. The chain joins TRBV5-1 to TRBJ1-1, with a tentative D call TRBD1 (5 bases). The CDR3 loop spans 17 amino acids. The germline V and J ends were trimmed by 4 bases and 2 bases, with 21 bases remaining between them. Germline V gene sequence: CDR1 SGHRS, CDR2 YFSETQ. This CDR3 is CASSLLWEGRANTEAFF. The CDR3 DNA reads TGCGCCAGCAGCCTCCTGTGGGAGGGGAGGGCCAACACTGAAGCTTTCTTT.

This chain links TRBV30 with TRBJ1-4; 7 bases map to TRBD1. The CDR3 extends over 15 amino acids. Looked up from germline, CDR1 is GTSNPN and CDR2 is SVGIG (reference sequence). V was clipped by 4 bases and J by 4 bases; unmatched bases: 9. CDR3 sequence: CAWTEPQGINEKLFF. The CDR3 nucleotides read TGTGCCTGGACTGAACCACAGGGGATTAATGAAAAACTGTTTTTT. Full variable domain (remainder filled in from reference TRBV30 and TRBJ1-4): SQTIHQWPATLVQPVGSPLSLECTVEGTSNPNLYWYRQAAGRGLQLLFYSVGIGQISSEVPQNLSASRPQDRQFILSSKKLLLSDSGFYLCAWTEPQGINEKLFFGSGTQLSVL.

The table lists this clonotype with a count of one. The CDR3 sequence is CASSATQGSENYGYTF. The CDR3 DNA is TGTGCCAGCAGCGCTACACAGGGGTCTGAGAACTATGGCTACACCTTC. The chain combines TRBV7-2 with TRBJ1-2, with 7 bases that match TRBD1. Germline values: CDR1 SGHTA, CDR2 FQGNSA. The CDR3 consists of 16 residues. V gave up 5 bases and J gave up 2 bases; unmatched junction bases: 11. The full variable domain, its missing parts supplied by reference TRBV7-2 and TRBJ1-2, is GAGVSQSPSNKVTEKGKDVELRCDPISGHTALYWYRQSLGQGLEFLIYFQGNSAPDKSGLPSDRFSAERTGGSVSTLTIQRTQQEDSAVYLCASSATQGSENYGYTFGSGTRLTVV.

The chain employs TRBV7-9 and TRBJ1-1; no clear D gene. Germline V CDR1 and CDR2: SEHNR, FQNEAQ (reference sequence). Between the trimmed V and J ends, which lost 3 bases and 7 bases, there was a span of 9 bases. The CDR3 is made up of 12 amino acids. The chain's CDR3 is CASSFTAYEAFF. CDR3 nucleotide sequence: TGTGCCAGCAGCTTCACAGCCTATGAAGCTTTCTTT.

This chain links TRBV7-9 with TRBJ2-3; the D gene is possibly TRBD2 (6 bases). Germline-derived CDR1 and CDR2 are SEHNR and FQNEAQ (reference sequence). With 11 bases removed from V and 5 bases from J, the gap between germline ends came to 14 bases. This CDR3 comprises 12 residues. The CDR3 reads CASKEAGDTQYF. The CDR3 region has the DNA TGTGCCTCCAAAGAAGCGGGAGATACGCAGTATTTT.

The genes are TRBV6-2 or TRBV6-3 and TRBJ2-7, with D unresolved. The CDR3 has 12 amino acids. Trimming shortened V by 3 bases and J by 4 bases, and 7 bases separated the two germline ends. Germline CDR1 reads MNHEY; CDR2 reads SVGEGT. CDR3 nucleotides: TGTGCCAGCAGTTATATCGGGTACGAGCAGTACGTC. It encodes CASSYIGYEQYV.

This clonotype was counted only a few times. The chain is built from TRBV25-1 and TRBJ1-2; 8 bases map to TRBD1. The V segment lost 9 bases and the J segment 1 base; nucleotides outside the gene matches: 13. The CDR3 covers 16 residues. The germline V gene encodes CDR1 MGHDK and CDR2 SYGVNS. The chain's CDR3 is CARDSDRGRINYGYTF. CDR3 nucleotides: TGTGCCAGGGATTCTGACAGGGGTCGCATTAACTATGGCTACACCTTC.

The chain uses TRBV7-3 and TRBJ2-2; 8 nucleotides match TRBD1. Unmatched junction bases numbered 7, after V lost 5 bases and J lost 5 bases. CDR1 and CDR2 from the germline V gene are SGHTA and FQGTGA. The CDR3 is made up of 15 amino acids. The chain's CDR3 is CASSDSTGGTGELFF. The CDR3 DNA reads TGTGCCAGCAGCGACTCCACAGGGGGTACCGGGGAGCTGTTTTTT.

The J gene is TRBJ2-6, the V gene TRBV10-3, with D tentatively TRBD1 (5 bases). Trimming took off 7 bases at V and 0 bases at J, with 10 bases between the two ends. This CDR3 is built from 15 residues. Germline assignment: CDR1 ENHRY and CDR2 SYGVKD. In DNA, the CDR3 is TGTGCCATCAAGCAGGGCGACTCTGGGGCCAACGTCCTGACTTTC. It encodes CAIKQGDSGANVLTF.

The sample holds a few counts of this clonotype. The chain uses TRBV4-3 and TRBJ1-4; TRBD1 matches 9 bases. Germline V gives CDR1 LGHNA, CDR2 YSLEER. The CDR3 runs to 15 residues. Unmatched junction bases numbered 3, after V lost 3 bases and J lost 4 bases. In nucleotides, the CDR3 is TGCGCCAGCAGCCACGGGACAGGGCTTAATGAAAAACTGTTTTTT. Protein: CASSHGTGLNEKLFF.

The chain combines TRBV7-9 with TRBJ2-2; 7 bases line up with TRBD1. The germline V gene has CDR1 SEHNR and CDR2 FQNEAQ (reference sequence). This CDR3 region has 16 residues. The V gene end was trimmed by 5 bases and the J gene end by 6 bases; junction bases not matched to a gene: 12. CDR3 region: CASSHTRGQGAGELFF. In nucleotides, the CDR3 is TGTGCCAGCAGCCACACGAGGGGCCAGGGGGCCGGGGAGCTGTTTTTT.

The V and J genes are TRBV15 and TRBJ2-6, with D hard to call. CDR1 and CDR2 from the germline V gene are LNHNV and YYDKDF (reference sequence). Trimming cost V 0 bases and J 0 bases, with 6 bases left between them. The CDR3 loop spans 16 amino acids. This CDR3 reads CATSRDPVSGANVLTF. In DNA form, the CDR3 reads TGTGCCACCAGCAGAGATCCGGTCTCTGGGGCCAACGTCCTGACTTTC.

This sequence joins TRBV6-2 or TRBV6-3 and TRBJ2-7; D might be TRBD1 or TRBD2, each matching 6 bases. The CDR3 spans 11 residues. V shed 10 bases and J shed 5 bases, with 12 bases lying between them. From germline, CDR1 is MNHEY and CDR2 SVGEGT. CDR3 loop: CATAGGHEQYF. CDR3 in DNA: TGTGCCACCGCCGGGGGCCACGAGCAGTACTTC.